This TCR beta chain derives from a study of identifying expanded T cells in peripheral blood. Study results and limitations: Variance in clone template counts between approximately 2-week samples significantly increased with total template count across all healthy donors. Roughly 1.2 clones differed between technical replicates, versus around 15 and 18 over time.

Concerning this clone itself: The antigen is unknown.

Healthy donors had no documented immune events, such as infections, while sampled. Clones were sequenced by immunoSEQ multiplex PCR, and TCRdb holds only the in-frame ones, with some missing. The table lists about 100,000 clones, 80% to 90% of them singletons. The CDR3 is 11 amino acids. CDR1 and CDR2 from the germline V gene are SQVTM and ANQGSEA. Trimming took 4 bases from V and 3 from J, leaving 6 bases between them. Sequencing was done on a sample of blood. V gene TRBV29-1 combines with J gene TRBJ1-2; no firm D call. The clonotype originates from a person aged 18 to 75 in good health. Here the CDR3 DNA reads TGCAGCGTTGTATCCGACTATGGCTACACCTTC. Residues: CSVVSDYGYTF.